The rows below give T cell receptor beta chains drawn from one sample of a study of T cell repertoires in cytomegalovirus infection. A single record per CDR3 protein comes from TCRdb applying MiXCR to the reads. The sample shows approximately 500,000 distinct CDR3 sequences, 15% to 20% of them seen only once. Sequenced sample: CD8+ T cells from PBMCs. The receptor set was obtained from a human donor in good health (CMV status not recorded). Some clones in this sample may be carry-over from other donors' samples. Each CDR3 is given with its conserved first and last residue. The D gene is left open where the match is weak. Some rows mark clone size as missing; the rest say once, few, many or name a class of expanded clone.

clone_size | j_call | v_call | d_call | cdr3_aa | cdr3_nt
few | TRBJ1-2 | TRBV6-1 | . | CASSFTGPGGYTF | TGTGCCAGCAGTTTCACAGGGCCGGGCGGCTACACCTTC
medium-sized | TRBJ2-3 | TRBV7-2 | TRBD1 | CASSLSPWARTGVITDTQYF | TGTGCCAGCAGCTTATCCCCGTGGGCCCGGACAGGGGTGATTACAGATACGCAGTATTTT
many | TRBJ2-5 | TRBV7-9 | . | CASSLGGHPQETQYF | TGTGCCAGCAGCTTAGGGGGACACCCACAAGAGACCCAGTACTTC
few | TRBJ1-1 | TRBV30 | . | CAWSGPNTEAFF | TGTGCCTGGAGTGGCCCGAACACTGAAGCTTTCTTT
few | TRBJ2-7 | TRBV7-9 | . | CASSDTQANEQYF | TGTGCCAGCAGCGACACCCAGGCGAACGAGCAGTACTTC
. | TRBJ2-1 | TRBV10-1 | TRBD2 | CASSSRAGINEQFF | TGCGCCAGCAGTTCTAGAGCGGGGATCAATGAGCAGTTCTTC
. | TRBJ2-1 | TRBV20-1 | TRBD1 | CSAGTGGNLYNEQFF | TGCAGTGCTGGGACAGGGGGGAATCTATACAATGAGCAGTTCTTC
few | TRBJ1-2 | TRBV20-1 | . | CSARDQDRFNYGYTF | TGCAGTGCTAGAGATCAGGACAGATTTAACTATGGCTACACCTTC
few | TRBJ2-3 | TRBV2 | TRBD2 | CASSRLAGGSDTQYF | TGTGCCAGCAGTAGACTAGCGGGGGGGTCAGATACGCAGTATTTT
. | TRBJ1-1 | TRBV29-1 | . | CSAERGQNTEAFF | TGCAGCGCTGAAAGGGGACAGAACACTGAAGCTTTCTTT
many | TRBJ2-7 | TRBV9 | TRBD2 | CASSVGGSSYEQYF | TGTGCCAGCAGCGTTGGCGGGAGCTCCTACGAGCAGTACTTC
few | TRBJ2-5 | TRBV4-1 | . | CASSQDRTLQETQYF | TGCGCCAGCAGCCAAGATCGGACACTCCAAGAGACCCAGTACTTC
. | TRBJ1-5 | TRBV30 | . | CAWSPGASNQHQHF | TGTGCCTGGAGCCCAGGAGCTAGCAATCAGCACCAGCATTTT
many | TRBJ2-5 | TRBV12-3/TRBV12-4 | TRBD2 | CASSLPAGMLETQYF | TGTGCCAGCAGTTTACCAGCGGGGATGTTAGAGACCCAGTACTTC
. | TRBJ1-1 | TRBV5-6 | . | CASSPPAAVMNTEAFF | TGTGCCAGCAGCCCCCCCGCGGCGGTTATGAACACTGAAGCTTTCTTT
many | TRBJ2-1 | TRBV19 | TRBD1 | CASRAILSSGQENSYNEQFF | TGTGCCAGTAGGGCAATATTATCTTCGGGACAGGAGAACTCCTACAATGAGCAGTTCTTC
few | TRBJ2-7 | TRBV27 | . | CASSFGFSSTYEQYF | TGTGCCAGCAGTTTTGGGTTCTCTTCAACCTACGAGCAGTACTTC
few | TRBJ2-3 | TRBV28 | TRBD1 | CASSVDRGTDTQYF | TGTGCCAGCAGCGTGGACAGGGGCACAGATACGCAGTATTTT
few | TRBJ1-4 | TRBV20-1 | . | CSARADSTAEKLFF | TGCAGTGCTAGAGCGGACAGCACCGCGGAAAAACTGTTTTTT
many | TRBJ1-4 | TRBV7-9 | TRBD1 | CASSSQITGEEKLFF | TGTGCCAGCAGCTCACAAATCACAGGGGAAGAAAAACTGTTTTTT
many | TRBJ2-5 | TRBV5-5 | . | CASSFGGRPQETQYF | TGTGCCAGCAGCTTCGGGGGGCGTCCCCAAGAGACCCAGTACTTC
many | TRBJ1-5 | TRBV7-2 | . | CASSLVVGSNQPQHF | TGTGCCAGCAGCTTAGTTGTAGGGAGCAATCAGCCCCAGCATTTT
. | TRBJ2-3 | TRBV6-1 | TRBD2 | CASPGLGRTDTQYF | TGTGCCAGCCCCGGACTAGGGAGAACAGATACGCAGTATTTT
many | TRBJ2-7 | TRBV7-9 | TRBD1 | CASSSEGTGGPYEQYF | TGTGCCAGCAGCTCAGAGGGGACAGGGGGCCCCTACGAGCAGTACTTC
. | TRBJ2-1 | TRBV6-1 | . | CASKLGSYNEQFF | TGTGCCAGCAAGCTGGGGTCCTACAATGAGCAGTTCTTC
many | TRBJ1-5 | TRBV19 | . | CASSIGFQGGQPQHF | TGTGCCAGTAGTATAGGTTTCCAGGGTGGTCAGCCCCAGCATTTT
few | TRBJ1-1 | TRBV5-5 | . | CASSLRAAANTEAFF | TGTGCCAGCAGCTTGCGCGCGGCGGCGAACACTGAAGCTTTCTTT
many | TRBJ1-5 | TRBV28 | . | CASHYGSQPQHF | TGTGCCAGCCACTACGGTAGTCAGCCCCAGCATTTT
many | TRBJ2-2 | TRBV11-2 | . | CASSLWSPRDRHTGELFF | TGTGCCAGCAGCTTATGGTCCCCCAGAGACAGACACACCGGGGAGCTGTTTTTT
many | TRBJ2-3 | TRBV2 | . | CAASGGGTDTQYF | TGTGCCGCCTCGGGGGGCGGAACAGATACGCAGTATTTT
few | TRBJ2-7 | TRBV20-1 | . | CSAGPWTTSYEQYF | TGCAGTGCAGGTCCCTGGACGACATCCTACGAGCAGTACTTC
many | TRBJ1-3 | TRBV6-6 | TRBD1 | CASVWGQGSYLPGNTIYF | TGTGCCAGCGTTTGGGGACAGGGGTCCTATTTGCCTGGAAACACCATATATTTT
few | TRBJ2-3 | TRBV20-1 | TRBD2 | CSARGTSGRAGDTQYF | TGCAGTGCTAGAGGGACTAGCGGGAGGGCTGGAGATACGCAGTATTTT
few | TRBJ2-3 | TRBV4-2 | TRBD2 | CASRARSGRADTQYF | TGTGCCAGCCGCGCCCGGAGCGGGAGGGCAGATACGCAGTATTTT
many | TRBJ2-1 | TRBV12-3/TRBV12-4 | TRBD2 | CASLGRGTSSYNEQFF | TGTGCCAGTTTGGGTAGGGGGACTAGCTCCTACAATGAGCAGTTCTTC
. | TRBJ2-2 | TRBV6-2/TRBV6-3 | . | CASRFLGELTGELFF | TGTGCCAGCAGATTCCTTGGGGAACTAACCGGGGAGCTGTTTTTT
few | TRBJ2-7 | TRBV29-1 | . | CSVRSRQGGSSYEQYF | TGCAGCGTTCGAAGTCGGCAAGGAGGGTCCTCCTACGAGCAGTACTTC
once | TRBJ2-3 | TRBV9 | TRBD2 | CASSGLAGGGDTQYF | TGTGCCAGCAGCGGTCTAGCGGGAGGGGGAGATACGCAGTATTTT
many | TRBJ2-3 | TRBV7-8 | TRBD2 | CASVEGLVLQTDTQYF | TGTGCCAGCGTGGAGGGACTAGTTCTTCAGACAGATACGCAGTATTTT
. | TRBJ1-1 | TRBV11-2 | TRBD1 | CASSRAGTGMNTEAFF | TGTGCCAGCAGCCGAGCCGGGACAGGAATGAACACTGAAGCTTTCTTT
. | TRBJ2-3 | TRBV20-1 | . | CSARDIQVGTDTQYF | TGCAGTGCTAGAGATATCCAGGTTGGAACAGATACGCAGTATTTT
many | TRBJ2-5 | TRBV7-9 | . | CASSFDPETQYF | TGTGCCAGCAGCTTTGATCCGGAGACCCAGTACTTC
. | TRBJ2-7 | TRBV9 | . | CASSVEPTYEQYF | TGTGCCAGCAGCGTAGAGCCCACCTACGAGCAGTACTTC